The source of this T cell receptor (beta chain) is a study of shared T cell receptors in the human thymus. Data came from immunoSEQ multiplex PCR; TCRdb stores just in-frame clones and leaves some out. The table includes 500,000 to 550,000 clones, about 80% detected once. Germline V CDR1 and CDR2: SGHNT, YENEEA. The CDR3 runs 15 residues. V was pared by 0 bases and J by 4 bases, with 2 bases of the junction left unmatched. The data were also submitted as part of a second study, on human thymus T cells.

The sample comprised thymocytes. This chain connects TRBV11-3 to TRBJ2-1; 8 nucleotides agree with TRBD2. This TCR derives from a boy in the first two years of life with a congenital heart defect. CDR3 amino acids: CASSLEAGGYNEQFF. In nucleotides, the CDR3 is TGTGCCAGCAGCTTAGAGGCGGGAGGTTACAATGAGCAGTTCTTC. The full variable domain, its missing parts supplied by reference TRBV11-3 and TRBJ2-1, is EAGVVQSPRYKIIEKKQPVAFWCNPISGHNTLYWYLQNLGQGPELLIRYENEEAVDDSQLPKDRFSAERLKGVDSTLKIQPAELGDSAVYLCASSLEAGGYNEQFFGPGTRLTVL.